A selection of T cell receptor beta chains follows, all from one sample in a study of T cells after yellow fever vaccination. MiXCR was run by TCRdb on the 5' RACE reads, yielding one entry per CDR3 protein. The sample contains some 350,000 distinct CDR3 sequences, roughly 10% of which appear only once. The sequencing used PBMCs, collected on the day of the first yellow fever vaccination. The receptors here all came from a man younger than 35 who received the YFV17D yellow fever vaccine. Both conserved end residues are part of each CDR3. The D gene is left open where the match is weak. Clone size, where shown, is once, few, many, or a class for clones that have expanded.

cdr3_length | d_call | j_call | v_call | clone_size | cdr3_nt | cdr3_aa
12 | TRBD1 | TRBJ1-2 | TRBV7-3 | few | TGTGCCAGCGGGACCAGACAGGGAGGCTACACCTTC | CASGTRQGGYTF
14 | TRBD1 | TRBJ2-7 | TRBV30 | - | TGTGCCTGGAGTGCCGGGACAGGGAGTTACGAGCAGTACTTC | CAWSAGTGSYEQYF
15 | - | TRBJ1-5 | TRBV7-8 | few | TGTGCCAGCAGCTTAGGGGAGGGGAGGCGGCAGCCCCAGCATTTT | CASSLGEGRRQPQHF
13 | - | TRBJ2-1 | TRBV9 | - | TGTGCCAGCAGCGAGGGGGGAGTCTATGAGCAGTTCTTC | CASSEGGVYEQFF
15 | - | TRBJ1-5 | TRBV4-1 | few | TGCGCCAGCAGCCAAAGGGGAAGGGGAGGTCAGCCCCAGCATTTT | CASSQRGRGGQPQHF
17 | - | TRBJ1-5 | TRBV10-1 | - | TGCGCCAGCAGTGAGTCGAAAGGCAGGGTAGGGAATCAGCCCCAGCATTTT | CASSESKGRVGNQPQHF
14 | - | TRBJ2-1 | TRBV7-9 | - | TGTGCCAGCAGCCCGGCAGTCCAATACAATGAGCAGTTCTTC | CASSPAVQYNEQFF
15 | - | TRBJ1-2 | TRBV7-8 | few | TGTGCCAGCAGCTTAATAAGGGGGTTAGACTATGGCTACACCTTC | CASSLIRGLDYGYTF
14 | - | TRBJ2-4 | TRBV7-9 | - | TGTGCCAGCAGCGCTTTCGGGGGCGGAAACATTCAGTACTTC | CASSAFGGGNIQYF
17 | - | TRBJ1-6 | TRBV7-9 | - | TGTGCCAGCAGCTCGTTCGCGGCAGGGTATTATAATTCACCCCTCCACTTT | CASSSFAAGYYNSPLHF
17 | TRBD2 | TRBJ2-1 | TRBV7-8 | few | TGTGCCAGCAGCTTCAAGACGGGGGGGAGCTCCTACAATGAGCAGTTCTTC | CASSFKTGGSSYNEQFF
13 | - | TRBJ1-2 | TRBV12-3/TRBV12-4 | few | TGTGCCAGCACCTGGGGGCAGGTTTTTGGCTACACCTTC | CASTWGQVFGYTF
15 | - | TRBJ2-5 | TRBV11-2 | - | TGTGCCAGCAGCTTAGTGGTCGGGGTCCAAGAGACCCAGTACTTC | CASSLVVGVQETQYF
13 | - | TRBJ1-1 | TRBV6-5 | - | TGTGCCAGCAGTTACTCGATACAAACTGAAGCTTTCTTT | CASSYSIQTEAFF
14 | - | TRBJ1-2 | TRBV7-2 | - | TGTGCCAGCAGCTATATGGGTTCAGAGTATGGCTACACCTTC | CASSYMGSEYGYTF
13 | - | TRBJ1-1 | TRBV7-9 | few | TGTGCCAGCAGCTCAAACACCTACACTGAAGCTTTCTTT | CASSSNTYTEAFF
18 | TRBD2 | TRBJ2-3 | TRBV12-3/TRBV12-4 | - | TGTGCCAGCAGCCGGGGGGAGCGGGGGGGGCCCGGCACAGATACGCAGTATTTT | CASSRGERGGPGTDTQYF
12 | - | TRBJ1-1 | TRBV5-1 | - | TGCGCCAGCAGCTTGTTTTCGGGGGAAGCTTTCTTT | CASSLFSGEAFF
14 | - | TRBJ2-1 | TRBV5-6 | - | TGTGCCATCAGCCCAGGGCCCTGGGGGAATGAGCAGTTCTTC | CAISPGPWGNEQFF
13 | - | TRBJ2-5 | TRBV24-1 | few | TGTGCCACCAGTGATCCGGCTGGGGAGACCCAGTACTTC | CATSDPAGETQYF
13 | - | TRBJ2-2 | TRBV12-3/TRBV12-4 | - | TGTGCCAGCAGTTTTGCACCCGCCGGGGAGCTGTTTTTT | CASSFAPAGELFF
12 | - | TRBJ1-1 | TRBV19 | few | TGTGCCAGTAGTATGTGGACGCAAGAAGCTTTCTTT | CASSMWTQEAFF
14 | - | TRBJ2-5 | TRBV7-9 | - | TGTGCCAGCAGCCCTGGGTCGTACCAAGAGACCCAGTACTTC | CASSPGSYQETQYF
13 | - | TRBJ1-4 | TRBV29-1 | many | TGCAGCGCCGGGACGGAAACTAATGAAAAACTGTTTTTT | CSAGTETNEKLFF
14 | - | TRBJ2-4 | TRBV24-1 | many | TGTGCCACCAGTGATTCGACTACCATGGGCATTCAGTACTTC | CATSDSTTMGIQYF
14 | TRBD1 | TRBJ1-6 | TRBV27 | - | TGTGCCAGCAGATCAGGGGGCGGGGGTTCACCCCTCCACTTT | CASRSGGGGSPLHF
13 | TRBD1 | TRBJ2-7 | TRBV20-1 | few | TGCAGTGCTAGACTGGGACAGGGCCACGAGCAGTACTTC | CSARLGQGHEQYF
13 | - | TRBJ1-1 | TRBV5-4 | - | TGTGCCAGCAGCGGACAGATGAACACTGAAGCTTTCTTT | CASSGQMNTEAFF
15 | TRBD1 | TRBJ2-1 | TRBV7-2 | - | TGTGCCAGCAGCCCGCAACAGGGGGTGGTCGGTGAGCAGTTCTTC | CASSPQQGVVGEQFF
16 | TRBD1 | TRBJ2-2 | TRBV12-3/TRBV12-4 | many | TGTGCCAGCAGCCCCCCCGGGACAGGGAACACCGGGGAGCTGTTTTTT | CASSPPGTGNTGELFF
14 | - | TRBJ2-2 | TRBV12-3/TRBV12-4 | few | TGTGCCAGCAGTGTGGGGACATACACCGGGGAGCTGTTTTTT | CASSVGTYTGELFF
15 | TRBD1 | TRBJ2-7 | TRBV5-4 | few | TGTGCCAGCAGCATGGGACAGGGAGCGCTAGGGGAGCAGTACTTC | CASSMGQGALGEQYF
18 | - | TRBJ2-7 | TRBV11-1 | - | TGTGCCAGCAGCCAGACAGGAGGGGCAGGGTTAAAATTCTACGAGCAGTACTTC | CASSQTGGAGLKFYEQYF
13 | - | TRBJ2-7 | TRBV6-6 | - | TGTGCCAGCAGTTACGAGTCACCCATGGAGCAGTACTTC | CASSYESPMEQYF
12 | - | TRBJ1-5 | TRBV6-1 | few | TGTGCCAGCAGTGAACTGAGGCAGCCCCAGCATTTT | CASSELRQPQHF
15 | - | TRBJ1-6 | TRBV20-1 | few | TGCAGTGCTAGAGCCTCCAGCCAAAATAATTCACCCCTCCACTTT | CSARASSQNNSPLHF
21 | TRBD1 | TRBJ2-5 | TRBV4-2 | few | TGTGCCAGCAGCCCCGGACAGGGAAACATTGTGGGGACTCCGTACCAAGAGACCCAGTACTTC | CASSPGQGNIVGTPYQETQYF
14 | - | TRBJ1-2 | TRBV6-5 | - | TGTGCCAGCAGTTCGGACCCCTTCGGGGGACGCTACACCTTC | CASSSDPFGGRYTF
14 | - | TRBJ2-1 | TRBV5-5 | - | TGTGCCAGCAGCTTGGAAGTCAGGGGCAATGAGCAGTTCTTC | CASSLEVRGNEQFF
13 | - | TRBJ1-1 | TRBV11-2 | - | TGTGCCAGCAGCTTAGGGGATGGAGGAGAAGCTTTCTTT | CASSLGDGGEAFF
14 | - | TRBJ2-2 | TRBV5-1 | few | TGCGCCAGCAGCCCTCAGGGGGGCACCGGGGAGCTGTTTTTT | CASSPQGGTGELFF
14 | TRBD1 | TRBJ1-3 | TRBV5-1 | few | TGCGCCAGCAGCTTGGGGACAGGAGGAAACACCATATATTTT | CASSLGTGGNTIYF
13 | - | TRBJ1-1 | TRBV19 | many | TGTGCCAGTAGTTACGCAGGAGGCACTGAAGCTTTCTTT | CASSYAGGTEAFF
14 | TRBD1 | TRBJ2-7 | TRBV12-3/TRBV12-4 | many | TGTGCCAGCAGCGCCAGGGGGTTCTCCTACGAGCAGTACTTC | CASSARGFSYEQYF
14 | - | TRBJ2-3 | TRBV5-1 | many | TGCGCCAGCAGCTTGCTAGGTAGTCGAGATACGCAGTATTTT | CASSLLGSRDTQYF
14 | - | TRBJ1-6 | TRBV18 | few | TGTGCCAGCTCACCGGGAGGTTTTAATTCACCCCTCCACTTT | CASSPGGFNSPLHF
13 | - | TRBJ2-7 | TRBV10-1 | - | TGCGCCAGCAGTGTTTCGTGGGCAGGAGAGCAGTACTTC | CASSVSWAGEQYF
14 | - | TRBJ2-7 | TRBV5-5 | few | TGTGCCAGCAGCTCTGAGATATATGGCTACGAGCAGTACTTC | CASSSEIYGYEQYF
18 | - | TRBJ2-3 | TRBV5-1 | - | TGCGCCAGCAGCTTGGATTTAGCTGTCCCGACTAGCACAGATACGCAGTATTTT | CASSLDLAVPTSTDTQYF
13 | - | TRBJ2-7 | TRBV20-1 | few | TGCAGTGCTAGGGCCTTTCGGACCTACGAGCAGTACTTC | CSARAFRTYEQYF
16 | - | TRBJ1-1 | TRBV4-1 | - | TGCGCCAGCAGCCAATCGAACGCCCCCGCGAACACTGAAGCTTTCTTT | CASSQSNAPANTEAFF
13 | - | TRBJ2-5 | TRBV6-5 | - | TGTGCCAGCAGTTACGGGGGGCTAGAGACCCAGTACTTC | CASSYGGLETQYF
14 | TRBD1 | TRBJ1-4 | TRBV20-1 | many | TGCAGTGCTAGAGATCTACAGGGGAGCGAAAAACTGTTTTTT | CSARDLQGSEKLFF